The rows below give T cell receptor beta chains drawn from one sample of a study of T cells after yellow fever vaccination. TCRdb passed the 5' RACE reads through MiXCR, listing each CDR3 protein once. Of roughly 56,000 distinct CDR3 sequences in the sample, approximately 6.1% were seen once. The sample consisted of PBMCs, either bulk or a sorted T-cell subset (CD4+, CD8+, memory, or dextramer-sorted; not recorded which), taken on the day of the yellow fever booster vaccination. All receptors come from a young man who received the YFV17D yellow fever vaccine. CDR3s include the opening cysteine and the closing phenylalanine or tryptophan. Fields, in order: V gene, D gene, J gene, clone size, CDR3 length, CDR3 DNA, CDR3 protein. A D gene is named only where the DNA matches it firmly. The size entry is marked missing in some rows and otherwise reads once, few, many or a size class.

v_gene: TRBV5-6; d_gene: -; j_gene: TRBJ1-2; abundance: few; len: 15; CDR3nt: TGTGCCAGCAGCTTGTCTCTGGGGGTGGACTATGGCTACACCTTC; CDR3aa: CASSLSLGVDYGYTF
v_gene: TRBV4-1; d_gene: -; j_gene: TRBJ1-2; abundance: -; len: 15; CDR3nt: TGCGCCAGCAGCCAACACTCCGCAGGATCTTATGGCTACACCTTC; CDR3aa: CASSQHSAGSYGYTF
v_gene: TRBV7-9; d_gene: TRBD1; j_gene: TRBJ1-5; abundance: -; len: 15; CDR3nt: TGTGCCAGCAGCTTAGCGGTGACAGGGAATCAGCCCCAGCATTTT; CDR3aa: CASSLAVTGNQPQHF
v_gene: TRBV28; d_gene: TRBD1; j_gene: TRBJ1-5; abundance: many; len: 16; CDR3nt: TGTGCCAGCAGCCTCGACAGGGGTTCGGGGAATCAGCCCCAGCATTTT; CDR3aa: CASSLDRGSGNQPQHF
v_gene: TRBV4-3; d_gene: TRBD1; j_gene: TRBJ2-2; abundance: many; len: 16; CDR3nt: TGCGCCAGCAGCCTACAGGGGGTACGGAACACCGGGGAGCTGTTTTTT; CDR3aa: CASSLQGVRNTGELFF
v_gene: TRBV12-3/TRBV12-4; d_gene: -; j_gene: TRBJ1-6; abundance: -; len: 16; CDR3nt: TGTGCCAGCAGGCACCAGGGGTCTAGCTATAATTCACCCCTCCACTTT; CDR3aa: CASRHQGSSYNSPLHF
v_gene: TRBV11-2; d_gene: TRBD1; j_gene: TRBJ2-3; abundance: -; len: 14; CDR3nt: TGTGCCAGCAGCTTCCGACAGGGTACGAATACGCAGTATTTT; CDR3aa: CASSFRQGTNTQYF
v_gene: TRBV3-1; d_gene: -; j_gene: TRBJ2-5; abundance: few; len: 15; CDR3nt: TGTGCCAGCAGCCAAAGGCCGGGGGTGACTGAGACCCAGTACTTC; CDR3aa: CASSQRPGVTETQYF
v_gene: TRBV24-1; d_gene: -; j_gene: TRBJ1-5; abundance: few; len: 13; CDR3nt: TGTGCCACCAGTGGGGGACGCAATCAGCCCCAGCATTTT; CDR3aa: CATSGGRNQPQHF
v_gene: TRBV30; d_gene: TRBD2; j_gene: TRBJ2-3; abundance: -; len: 15; CDR3nt: TGTGCCTGGAGTGTTCTAGCGGGGACCACAGATACGCAGTATTTT; CDR3aa: CAWSVLAGTTDTQYF